Sequencing of this T cell receptor (beta chain) was carried out in a study of identical twins. MiXCR was run by TCRdb on the 5' RACE reads, yielding one entry per CDR3 protein. Of about 190,000 distinct CDR3 sequences listed, around 15% are singletons. Overall study results and limits: Invariant populations such as MAIT and iNKT cells could partly muddle zero-insertion analyses. Donors were not followed over many years; analysis was cross-sectional.

About this clonotype: What it binds is not known.

Germline-derived CDR1 and CDR2 are SGHAT and FQNNGV. The CDR3 extends over 12 amino acids. V lost 4 bases and J lost 8, with 9 bases in between. These records were also assigned to another study, of T cells expressing NK-cell markers. Per that study: The dominant NKG2C+ clonotypes represented roughly 1.0-7.5% of CD8+ T cells in five or six donors.

This receptor was identified in a young woman in good health. This sequence joins TRBV11-2 and TRBJ2-1, with a weak D call TRBD2 (6 bases). The sample was CD8+ T cells sorted from blood. For the CDR3, the DNA is TGTGCCAGCAGCTCGTGGGGGGATGAGCAGTTCTTC. It encodes CASSSWGDEQFF.